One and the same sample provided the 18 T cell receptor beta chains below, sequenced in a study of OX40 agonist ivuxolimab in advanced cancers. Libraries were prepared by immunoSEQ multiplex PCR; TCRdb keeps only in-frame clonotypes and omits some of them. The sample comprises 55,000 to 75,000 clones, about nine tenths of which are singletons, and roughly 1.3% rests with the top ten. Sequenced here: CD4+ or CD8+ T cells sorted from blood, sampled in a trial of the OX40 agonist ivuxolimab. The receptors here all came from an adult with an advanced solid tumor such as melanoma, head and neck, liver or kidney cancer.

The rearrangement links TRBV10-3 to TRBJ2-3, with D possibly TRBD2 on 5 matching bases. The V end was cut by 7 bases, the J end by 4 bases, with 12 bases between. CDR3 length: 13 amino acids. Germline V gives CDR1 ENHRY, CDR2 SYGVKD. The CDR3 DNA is TGTGCCATCAAAGGGAGTACTCCAGATACGCAGTATTTT. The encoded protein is CAIKGSTPDTQYF.

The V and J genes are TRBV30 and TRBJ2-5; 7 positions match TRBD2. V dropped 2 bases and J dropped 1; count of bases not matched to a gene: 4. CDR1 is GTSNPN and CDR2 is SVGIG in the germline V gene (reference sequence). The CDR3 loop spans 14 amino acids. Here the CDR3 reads CAWSSPGGQETQYF. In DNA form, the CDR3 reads TGTGCCTGGAGTTCACCGGGGGGCCAAGAGACCCAGTACTTC.

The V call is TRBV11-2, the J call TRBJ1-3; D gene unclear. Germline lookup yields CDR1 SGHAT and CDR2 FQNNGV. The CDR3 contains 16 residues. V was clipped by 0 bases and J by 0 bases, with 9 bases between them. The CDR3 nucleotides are TGTGCCAGCAGCTTAGAAGGGCATAGCTCTGGAAACACCATATATTTT. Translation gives CASSLEGHSSGNTIYF. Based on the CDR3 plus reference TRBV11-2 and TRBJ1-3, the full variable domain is EAGVAQSPRYKIIEKRQSVAFWCNPISGHATLYWYQQILGQGPKLLIQFQNNGVVDDSQLPKDRFSAERLKGVDSTLKIQPAKLEDSAVYLCASSLEGHSSGNTIYFGEGSWLTVV.

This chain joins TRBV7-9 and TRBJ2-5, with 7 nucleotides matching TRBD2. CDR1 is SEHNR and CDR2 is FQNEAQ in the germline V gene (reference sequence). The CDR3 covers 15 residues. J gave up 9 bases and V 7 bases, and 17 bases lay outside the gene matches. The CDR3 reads CASTDRGRAIGAQYF. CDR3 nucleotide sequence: TGTGCCAGCACCGATCGAGGGAGGGCCATAGGGGCCCAGTACTTC.

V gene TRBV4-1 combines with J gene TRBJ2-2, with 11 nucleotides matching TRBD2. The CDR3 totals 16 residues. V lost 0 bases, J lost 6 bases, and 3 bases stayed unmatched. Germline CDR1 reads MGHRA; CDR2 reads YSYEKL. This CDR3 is CASSQDSLAGAGELFF. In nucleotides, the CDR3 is TGCGCCAGCAGCCAAGATTCACTAGCGGGAGCCGGGGAGCTGTTTTTT.

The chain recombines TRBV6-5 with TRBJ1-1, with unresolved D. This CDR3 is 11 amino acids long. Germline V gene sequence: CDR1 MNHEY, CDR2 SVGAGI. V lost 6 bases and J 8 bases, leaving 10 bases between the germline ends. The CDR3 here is CASRDGAEAFF. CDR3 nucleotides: TGTGCCAGCAGGGACGGTGCAGAAGCTTTCTTT.

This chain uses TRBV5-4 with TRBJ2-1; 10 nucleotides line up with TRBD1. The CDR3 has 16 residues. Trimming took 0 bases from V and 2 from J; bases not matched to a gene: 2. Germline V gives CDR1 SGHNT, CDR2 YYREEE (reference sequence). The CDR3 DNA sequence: TGTGCCAGCAGCTTGGGTGGGACAGGGGCCTACAATGAGCAGTTCTTC. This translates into CASSLGGTGAYNEQFF.

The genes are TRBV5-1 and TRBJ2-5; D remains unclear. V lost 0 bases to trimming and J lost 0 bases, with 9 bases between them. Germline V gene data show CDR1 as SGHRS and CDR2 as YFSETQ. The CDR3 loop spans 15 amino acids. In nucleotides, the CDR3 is TGCGCCAGCAGCTTGGGATCCGGGTACCAAGAGACCCAGTACTTC. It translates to CASSLGSGYQETQYF.

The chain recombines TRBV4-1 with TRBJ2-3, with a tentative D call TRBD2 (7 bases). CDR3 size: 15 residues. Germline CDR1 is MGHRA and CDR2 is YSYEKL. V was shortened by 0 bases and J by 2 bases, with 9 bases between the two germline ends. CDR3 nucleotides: TGCGCCAGCAGCCAAGACCGGGGGGCCACAGATACGCAGTATTTT. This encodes CASSQDRGATDTQYF.

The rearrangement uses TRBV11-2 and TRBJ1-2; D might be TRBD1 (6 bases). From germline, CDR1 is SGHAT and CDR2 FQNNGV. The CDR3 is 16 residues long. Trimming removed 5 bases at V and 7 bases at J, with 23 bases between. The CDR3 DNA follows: TGTGCCAGCAGCCCGACGGGGGGGGCGACCCTTAGTGGCTACACCTTC. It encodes CASSPTGGATLSGYTF. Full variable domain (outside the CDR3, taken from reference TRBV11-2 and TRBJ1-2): EAGVAQSPRYKIIEKRQSVAFWCNPISGHATLYWYQQILGQGPKLLIQFQNNGVVDDSQLPKDRFSAERLKGVDSTLKIQPAKLEDSAVYLCASSPTGGATLSGYTFGSGTRLTVV.

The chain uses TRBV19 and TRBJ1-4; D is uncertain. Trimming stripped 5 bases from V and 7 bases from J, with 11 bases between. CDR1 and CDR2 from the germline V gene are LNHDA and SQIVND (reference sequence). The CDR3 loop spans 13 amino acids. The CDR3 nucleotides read TGTGCCAGTAGTCGGACGGCGGGTGAAAAACTGTTTTTT. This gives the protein CASSRTAGEKLFF.

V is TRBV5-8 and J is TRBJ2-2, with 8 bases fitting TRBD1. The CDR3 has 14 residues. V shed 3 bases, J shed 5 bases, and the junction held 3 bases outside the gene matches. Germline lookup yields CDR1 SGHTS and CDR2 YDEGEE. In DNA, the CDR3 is TGTGCCAGCAGCTGGGACAGGAGGACCGGGGAGCTGTTTTTT. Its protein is CASSWDRRTGELFF. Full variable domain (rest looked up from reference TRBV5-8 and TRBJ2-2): EAGVTQSPTHLIKTRGQQATLRCSPISGHTSVYWYQQALGLGLQFLLWYDEGEERNRGNFPPRFSGRQFPNYSSELNVNALELEDSALYLCASSWDRRTGELFFGEGSRLTVL.

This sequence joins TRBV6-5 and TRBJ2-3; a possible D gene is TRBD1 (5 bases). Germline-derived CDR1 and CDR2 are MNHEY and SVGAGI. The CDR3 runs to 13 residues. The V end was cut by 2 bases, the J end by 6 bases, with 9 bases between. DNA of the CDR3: TGTGCCAGCAGTTACCAGGGTTGGGATACGCAGTATTTT. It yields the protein CASSYQGWDTQYF.

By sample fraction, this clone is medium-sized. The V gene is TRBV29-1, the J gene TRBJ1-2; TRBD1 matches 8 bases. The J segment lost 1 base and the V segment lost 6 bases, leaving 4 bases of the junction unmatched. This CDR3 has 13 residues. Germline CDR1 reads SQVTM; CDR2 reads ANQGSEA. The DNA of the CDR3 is TGCAGCGTAACGACAGGGGATAACTATGGCTACACCTTC. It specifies CSVTTGDNYGYTF.

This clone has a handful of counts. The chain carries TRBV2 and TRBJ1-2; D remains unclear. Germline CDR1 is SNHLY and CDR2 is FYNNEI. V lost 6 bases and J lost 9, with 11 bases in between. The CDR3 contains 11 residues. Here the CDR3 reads CASSPRGSYTF. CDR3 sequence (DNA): TGTGCCAGCAGCCCGAGAGGGAGCTACACCTTC.

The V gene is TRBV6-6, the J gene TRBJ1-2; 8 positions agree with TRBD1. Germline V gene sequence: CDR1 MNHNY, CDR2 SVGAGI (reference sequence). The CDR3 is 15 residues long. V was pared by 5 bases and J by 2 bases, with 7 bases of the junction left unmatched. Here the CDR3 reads CASSPDRAGNYGYTF. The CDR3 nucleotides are TGTGCCAGCAGTCCGGACAGGGCGGGGAACTATGGCTACACCTTC.

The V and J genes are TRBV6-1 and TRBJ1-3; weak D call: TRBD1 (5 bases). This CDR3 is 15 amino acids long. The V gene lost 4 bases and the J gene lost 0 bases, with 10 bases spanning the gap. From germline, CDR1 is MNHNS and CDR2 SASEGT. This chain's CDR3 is CASSVSRASGNTIYF. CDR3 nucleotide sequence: TGTGCCAGCAGTGTGTCCAGGGCCTCTGGAAACACCATATATTTT.

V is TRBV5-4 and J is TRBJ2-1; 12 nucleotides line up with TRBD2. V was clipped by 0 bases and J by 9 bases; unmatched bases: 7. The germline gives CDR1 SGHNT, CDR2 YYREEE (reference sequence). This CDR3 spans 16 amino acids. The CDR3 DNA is TGTGCCAGCAGCTTGGCGCGGCTAGCGGGAGGGTTTGAGCAGTTCTTC. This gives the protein CASSLARLAGGFEQFF.